This paragraph reports one T cell receptor beta chain. The assay was immunoSEQ multiplex PCR, and TCRdb's table has in-frame clones only and misses some. This table has 70,000 or so clones, roughly 91% appearing once. These data come from a study of technical replicates of blood from a handful of donors. The CDR3 totals 14 residues. Germline assignment: CDR1 SGHAT and CDR2 FQNNGV. Trimming stripped 3 bases from V and 2 bases from J, with 10 bases between. The J gene is TRBJ2-5, the V gene TRBV11-2; TRBD1 might be the D (5 bases). The TCR was taken from a human donor in good health. Some clones in this sample may be carry-over from other donors' samples. Source material: T cells isolated from PBMCs. For the CDR3, the DNA is TGTGCCAGCAGCTTTCAGGGAACGCAAGAGACCCAGTACTTC. This sequence encodes CASSFQGTQETQYF.